The source of this T cell receptor (beta chain) is a study of blood T cell repertoires in COVID-19. This CDR3 is built from 17 residues. Germline CDR1 is MNHEY and CDR2 is SMNVEV (reference sequence). The J segment lost 10 bases and the V segment lost 2 bases, leaving 17 bases of the junction unmatched. Across about two dozen US areas, participants ranged in age from about 18 to 89 years. Participants reported their clinical history, and cohort assignment relied on those reports. Method: immunoSEQ multiplex PCR; TCRdb's copy keeps in-frame clones and lacks some. This table holds some 130,000 clones, around nine tenths found once.

This sequence joins TRBV27 and TRBJ1-2, with 9 nucleotides matching TRBD1. Sequencing was done on a sample of PBMCs or T cells enriched from blood (not recorded which). This receptor was taken from a woman aged 50 to 60 who had recovered from COVID-19. The CDR3 sequence: CASSLLTTGTGNFAYTF. Written as DNA, the CDR3 is TGTGCCAGCAGTTTACTCACTACCGGGACAGGGAATTTTGCCTACACCTTC.